This passage covers 5 T cell receptor beta chains from one sample sequenced in a study of blood T cell repertoires in COVID-19. Assay: immunoSEQ multiplex PCR; the TCRdb copy retains only in-frame clones and omits some. Found here are 250,000 to 300,000 clones, approximately 89% of them singletons; the top ten hold 4% to 5%. The specimen was peripheral blood. The receptor source for this set is a woman in her thirties or forties who had recovered from COVID-19.

This rearrangement joins TRBV5-1 to TRBJ1-4; D not certain. Germline lookup yields CDR1 SGHRS and CDR2 YFSETQ. Trimming left V 2 bases short and J 0 bases short, with 5 bases between. This CDR3 region has 14 residues. This chain's CDR3 is CASSLSATNEKLFF. The CDR3 DNA reads as TGCGCCAGCAGCTTATCGGCAACTAATGAAAAACTGTTTTTT.

The chain links TRBV5-1 to TRBJ2-7, with 9 bases lining up with TRBD2. Germline CDR1 reads SGHRS; CDR2 reads YFSETQ. Trimming cost V 2 bases and J 7 bases; bases outside gene matches: 10. This CDR3 has 15 residues. The DNA of the CDR3 is TGCGCCAGCAGCTTAGCCGGGACTAGCTCGGGTGAGCAGTACTTC. Protein: CASSLAGTSSGEQYF.

This clone was counted a few times. The chain combines TRBV12-3 or TRBV12-4 with TRBJ2-5, with a tentative D call TRBD1 (6 bases). This CDR3 has 13 amino acids. Trimming pared 7 bases from V and 3 bases from J, leaving 12 bases between. The CDR3 loop reads CASTSYREETQYF. CDR3 nucleotides: TGTGCCAGCACCTCATACAGGGAAGAGACCCAGTACTTC.

The chain has TRBV15 and TRBJ2-3; D might be TRBD2 (6 bases). V lost 1 base to trimming and J lost 3 bases, with 11 bases between them. Germline CDR1 reads LNHNV; CDR2 reads YYDKDF (reference sequence). The CDR3 consists of 15 residues. The CDR3 nucleotides read TGTGCCACCAGCAGAGCGTCGGGAGAGACAGATACGCAGTATTTT. Protein sequence: CATSRASGETDTQYF.

This rearrangement joins TRBV28 to TRBJ1-5; D uncertain. V shed 4 bases and J shed 2 bases, with 12 bases lying between them. The CDR3 consists of 15 residues. CDR1 and CDR2 (germline): MDHEN, SYDVKM. The CDR3: CASSSPTGGNQPQHF. The DNA of the CDR3 is TGTGCCAGCAGTTCCCCAACCGGGGGCAATCAGCCCCAGCATTTT. Combining the CDR3 with reference TRBV28 and TRBJ1-5 gives the whole variable domain DVKVTQSSRYLVKRTGEKVFLECVQDMDHENMFWYRQDPGLGLRLIYFSYDVKMKEKGDIPEGYSVSREKKERFSLILESASTNQTSMYLCASSSPTGGNQPQHFGDGTRLSIL.